Following are 27 T cell receptor beta chains from one sample sequenced in a study of T cell repertoires and HLA-DP antigens. The repertoire was sequenced with immunoSEQ multiplex PCR; TCRdb's copy has only in-frame clones and lacks some. This table has 55,000 to 80,000 clones, 80% appearing once. For these receptors, no antigen is known. The sample consisted of CD4+ T cells from PBMCs. These receptors all come from a man between 60 and 75 years old in good health and CMV-seronegative.

This rearrangement joins TRBV25-1 to TRBJ2-5; TRBD1 matches 10 bases. V was clipped by 4 bases and J by 5 bases; unmatched bases: 4. The CDR3 extends over 14 amino acids. CDR1 MGHDK and CDR2 SYGVNS come from the germline V gene. The CDR3 reads CASSGQGAGETQYF. In DNA form, the CDR3 reads TGTGCCAGCAGTGGACAGGGGGCAGGCGAGACCCAGTACTTC.

In this sample, this clone turned up once. This chain uses TRBV19 with TRBJ2-3; TRBD1 aligns across 7 bases. V shed 7 bases, J shed 4 bases, and the junction held 14 bases outside the gene matches. From germline, CDR1 is LNHDA and CDR2 SQIVND (reference sequence). CDR3 length: 16 amino acids. The CDR3 reads CASTVLDREGADTQYF. The CDR3 region has the DNA TGTGCCAGTACTGTCCTTGACAGGGAAGGAGCAGATACGCAGTATTTT.

The J gene is TRBJ2-5, the V gene TRBV5-1; 9 bases are a match to TRBD2. The trim removed 0 bases at V and 4 bases at J, leaving 7 bases unmatched. Germline V gives CDR1 SGHRS, CDR2 YFSETQ. This CDR3 has 16 amino acids. CDR3 coding DNA: TGCGCCAGCAGCTTGGTGGCTAGCGGGGCCGTAGAGACCCAGTACTTC. It yields the protein CASSLVASGAVETQYF.

This clone was seen only once. The rearrangement joins TRBV15 to TRBJ2-1; possible D gene TRBD1, 6 bases. This CDR3 has 17 residues. Trimming removed 5 bases at V and 7 bases at J, with 24 bases between. In germline, CDR1 is LNHNV, CDR2 YYDKDF (reference sequence). The CDR3 sequence: CATSAKRTGTRLNEQFF. CDR3 DNA sequence: TGTGCCACCAGCGCCAAAAGAACCGGGACAAGGTTAAATGAGCAGTTCTTC.

The chain links TRBV7-2 to TRBJ1-6; 9 nucleotides match TRBD1. Trimming took 7 bases from V and 6 from J; bases not matched to a gene: 4. Germline V CDR1 and CDR2: SGHTA, FQGNSA. There are 14 residues in the CDR3. CDR3 in amino acids: CASTPTGGNSPLHF. The DNA of the CDR3 is TGTGCCAGCACCCCGACAGGGGGTAATTCACCCCTCCACTTT. The full variable domain, in which reference TRBV7-2 and TRBJ1-6 provide the parts outside the CDR3, is GAGVSQSPSNKVTEKGKDVELRCDPISGHTALYWYRQSLGQGLEFLIYFQGNSAPDKSGLPSDRFSAERTGGSVSTLTIQRTQQEDSAVYLCASTPTGGNSPLHFGNGTRLTVT.

This chain uses TRBV9 with TRBJ2-3, with 7 bases identical to TRBD2. CDR3 length: 15 residues. V lost 2 bases, J lost 0 bases, and 3 bases stayed unmatched. Germline-derived CDR1 and CDR2 are SGDLS and YYNGEE. The CDR3 sequence is CASSVGGSSTDTQYF. For the CDR3, the DNA is TGTGCCAGCAGCGTCGGGGGGAGCAGCACAGATACGCAGTATTTT.

The V and J genes are TRBV27 and TRBJ2-1; TRBD2 matches 13 bases. Trimming at V came to 4 bases and at J to 6 bases, leaving 12 bases not matched to a gene. In germline, CDR1 is MNHEY, CDR2 SMNVEV (reference sequence). CDR3 size: 18 residues. CDR3 loop: CASSSTILAGGRANEQFF. The CDR3 nucleotides read TGTGCCAGCAGTTCCACTATACTAGCGGGGGGGCGGGCCAATGAGCAGTTCTTC.

The V and J genes are TRBV25-1 and TRBJ1-1, with D uncertain. Germline V CDR1 and CDR2: MGHDK, SYGVNS. This CDR3 is 15 amino acids long. Deletions cut 8 bases from V and 3 bases from J, with 19 bases between. The CDR3 nucleotides are TGTGCCAGCCGTGGACGAGGGATCGGGTACACTGAAGCTTTCTTT. Amino acid sequence: CASRGRGIGYTEAFF.

The chain has TRBV5-4 and TRBJ2-1, with D possibly TRBD1 on 6 matching bases. Trimming took 4 bases from V and 2 from J, leaving 10 bases between them. The CDR3 has 14 amino acids. The V gene's germline CDR1 is SGHNT and CDR2 YYREEE (reference sequence). The CDR3 DNA sequence: TGTGCCAGCAGCCCGCAGGGGACCTACAATGAGCAGTTCTTC. Encoded protein: CASSPQGTYNEQFF.

In its sample, this clone was seen a few times. This chain joins TRBV28 and TRBJ2-3; the D is unclear. Deletions cut 4 bases from V and 0 bases from J, with 5 bases between. The CDR3 extends over 13 amino acids. CDR1 and CDR2 from the germline V gene are MDHEN and SYDVKM. The CDR3 coding sequence is TGTGCCAGCAGTTCCCCGAGCACAGATACGCAGTATTTT. The encoded protein is CASSSPSTDTQYF.

The V call is TRBV9, the J call TRBJ2-5, with 11 positions matching TRBD2. Trimming at V came to 0 bases and at J to 2 bases, leaving 15 bases not matched to a gene. This CDR3 spans 20 amino acids. Germline loops: CDR1 SGDLS, CDR2 YYNGEE. CDR3 nucleotide sequence: TGTGCCAGCAGCGTAGCCGGGTCCCTTAGCGGGAGGGCCGGACAAGAGACCCAGTACTTC. Translation gives CASSVAGSLSGRAGQETQYF.

The chain employs TRBV11-3 and TRBJ2-7; D is possibly TRBD2 (6 bases). Trimming shortened V by 3 bases and J by 8 bases, and 29 bases separated the two germline ends. Germline V lookup: CDR1 SGHNT, CDR2 YENEEA. The CDR3 contains 18 residues. The CDR3 DNA follows: TGTGCCAGCAGCTTCATAGGAGGGGCGGTTCATTTGGCTATAAAGCAGTACGTC. Translation gives CASSFIGGAVHLAIKQYV.

This chain joins TRBV7-2 and TRBJ1-4; weak D call: TRBD1 (5 bases). CDR1 and CDR2 (germline): SGHTA, FQGNSA. CDR3 size: 18 residues. V was trimmed by 5 bases and J by 6 bases, leaving 25 bases between them. The CDR3 bases are TGTGCCAGCAGCAGAGGCTTAGACAGTCGAGGGGTATATGAAAAACTGTTTTTT. Encoded protein: CASSRGLDSRGVYEKLFF. Drawing the rest from reference TRBV7-2 and TRBJ1-4, the complete variable domain is GAGVSQSPSNKVTEKGKDVELRCDPISGHTALYWYRQSLGQGLEFLIYFQGNSAPDKSGLPSDRFSAERTGGSVSTLTIQRTQQEDSAVYLCASSRGLDSRGVYEKLFFGSGTQLSVL.

V gene TRBV28 combines with J gene TRBJ1-4; tentative D call: TRBD1 (5 bases). CDR3 length: 15 residues. Germline loops: CDR1 MDHEN, CDR2 SYDVKM. V was cut by 5 bases and J by 12 bases, with 22 bases left in between. CDR3 amino acids: CASSLGHRVPRELFF. CDR3 in DNA: TGTGCCAGCAGTCTAGGACACCGAGTACCTCGGGAACTGTTTTTT.

This clone appeared a single time. The chain has TRBV19 and TRBJ2-3; D is possibly TRBD2 (6 bases). V lost 3 bases to trimming and J lost 3 bases, with 10 bases between them. Germline loops: CDR1 LNHDA, CDR2 SQIVND (reference sequence). The CDR3 contains 14 residues. CDR3 DNA sequence: TGTGCCAGTAGTATCGGAGGGGAGACAGATACGCAGTATTTT. It specifies CASSIGGETDTQYF. Drawing the rest from reference TRBV19 and TRBJ2-3, the complete variable domain is DGGITQSPKYLFRKEGQNVTLSCEQNLNHDAMYWYRQDPGQGLRLIYYSQIVNDFQKGDIAEGYSVSREKKESFPLTVTSAQKNPTAFYLCASSIGGETDTQYFGPGTRLTVL.

J is TRBJ2-1 and V is TRBV28; D call uncertain. The length of the CDR3 is 15 residues. The V and J ends lost 3 bases and 9 bases respectively, with 18 bases between them. CDR1 is MDHEN and CDR2 is SYDVKM in the germline V gene. The CDR3 here is CASSFLLKRWGEQFF. CDR3 DNA: TGTGCCAGCAGTTTCCTACTGAAAAGGTGGGGTGAGCAGTTCTTC. The complete variable domain, with remaining parts taken from reference TRBV28 and TRBJ2-1, reads DVKVTQSSRYLVKRTGEKVFLECVQDMDHENMFWYRQDPGLGLRLIYFSYDVKMKEKGDIPEGYSVSREKKERFSLILESASTNQTSMYLCASSFLLKRWGEQFFGPGTRLTVL.

The chain links TRBV10-3 to TRBJ1-1; weak D call: TRBD1 (6 bases). This CDR3 contains 15 residues. V gave up 3 bases and J gave up 0 bases, with 11 bases separating them. CDR1 ENHRY and CDR2 SYGVKD come from the germline V gene. CDR3 sequence: CAISEGGALNTEAFF. The CDR3 coding sequence is TGTGCCATCAGTGAAGGGGGGGCGCTGAACACTGAAGCTTTCTTT.

This clone was recorded only once. J is TRBJ1-5 and V is TRBV15; tentatively, D is TRBD1 (6 bases). Trimming shortened V by 2 bases and J by 7 bases, and 24 bases separated the two germline ends. The CDR3 is 18 amino acids. Germline values: CDR1 LNHNV, CDR2 YYDKDF (reference sequence). The CDR3 reads CATSRSSLQGAWRQPQHF. CDR3 nucleotides: TGTGCCACCAGCAGATCAAGCCTACAGGGAGCTTGGCGACAGCCCCAGCATTTT.

The chain has TRBV30 and TRBJ1-2, with a possible D match to TRBD1 (5 bases). V shed 0 bases and J shed 2 bases, with 10 bases lying between them. This CDR3 is 14 amino acids long. Germline loops: CDR1 GTSNPN, CDR2 SVGIG (reference sequence). CDR3 protein: CAWSVFGANYGYTF. The CDR3 nucleotides read TGTGCCTGGAGTGTATTTGGGGCGAACTATGGCTACACCTTC.

Notes on this clone: The DNA is omitted, as the CDR3 cannot be located on it reliably, and the CDR3 follows TCRdb's listing. The rearrangement links TRBV6-6 to TRBJ1-3. From its first to its last residue, the CDR3 has 16 amino acids. CDR1 is MNHNY, CDR2 SVGAGI, per germline (reference sequence). CDR3 sequence: CASSSSGGRSGNTIYF.

This clone showed up just a few times. In DNA, the CDR3 is TGTGCCAGCAGCCTCCTGACTAGCGGGAGAGGGAATGAGCAGTTCTTC. This gives the protein CASSLLTSGRGNEQFF. The chain couples TRBV5-4 to TRBJ2-1, with TRBD2 matching 12 bases. Germline CDR1 is SGHNT and CDR2 is YYREEE (reference sequence). J gave up 7 bases and V 4 bases, and 9 bases lay outside the gene matches. CDR3 length equals 16 residues.

The rearrangement joins TRBV9 to TRBJ2-3; tentative D call: TRBD2 (5 bases). V dropped 4 bases and J dropped 6 bases, with 15 bases sitting between them. The germline gives CDR1 SGDLS, CDR2 YYNGEE. The CDR3 is 14 amino acids. The CDR3: CASSPEGGSDTQYF. CDR3 nucleotides: TGTGCCAGCAGCCCCGAGGGTGGGTCCGATACGCAGTATTTT.

The chain carries TRBV19 and TRBJ1-5, with 9 positions matching TRBD1. With 3 bases clipped from V and 1 base from J, the junction kept 10 bases outside the gene matches. The germline V gene has CDR1 LNHDA and CDR2 SQIVND (reference sequence). There are 18 residues in the CDR3. This CDR3 is CASSIPGGGTGSNQPQHF. CDR3 bases: TGTGCCAGTAGTATTCCAGGTGGAGGGACAGGGAGCAATCAGCCCCAGCATTTT.

The genes are TRBV15 and TRBJ2-1; TRBD1 matches 9 bases. Germline-derived CDR1 and CDR2 are LNHNV and YYDKDF (reference sequence). The ends lost 0 bases at V and 9 bases at J; junction bases unmatched: 3. CDR3 length: 14 residues. This CDR3 is CATSREQGAGEQFF. CDR3 nucleotides: TGTGCCACCAGCAGAGAACAGGGGGCTGGTGAGCAGTTCTTC.

This clone was seen more than once but under ten times. This chain links TRBV19 with TRBJ1-1; 8 bases map to TRBD1. From germline, CDR1 is LNHDA and CDR2 SQIVND (reference sequence). Unmatched junction bases numbered 11, after V lost 4 bases and J lost 4 bases. The length of the CDR3 is 16 residues. CDR3 sequence reads: CASSTAHGQGATEAFF. The CDR3 DNA reads TGTGCCAGTAGTACTGCGCATGGGCAGGGGGCCACTGAAGCTTTCTTT.

The chain combines TRBV7-2 with TRBJ1-6, with 7 bases identical to TRBD1. J was trimmed by 8 bases and V by 4 bases; bases with no gene match: 11. Germline V gene sequence: CDR1 SGHTA, CDR2 FQGNSA. The CDR3 contains 16 residues. The CDR3 DNA is TGTGCCAGCAGCTCCTCCCAGGGACAGTTTTATTCACCCCTCCACTTT. Protein sequence: CASSSSQGQFYSPLHF.

The sample holds one count of this clone. The V and J genes are TRBV6-1 and TRBJ1-5, with a possible D match to TRBD1 (6 bases). Germline CDR1 is MNHNS and CDR2 is SASEGT. Trimming removed 4 bases at V and 1 base at J, with 17 bases between. The CDR3 has 17 amino acids. CDR3: CASSGLGTLGSNQPQHF. Here the CDR3 DNA reads TGTGCCAGCAGTGGGCTCGGGACACTCGGCAGCAATCAGCCCCAGCATTTT.